This T cell receptor beta chain was recovered during a study of T-cell memory formation after mild COVID-19. At the level of the study: Largely donor-specific sequence clusters came from two donors.

MiXCR was run by TCRdb on the 5' RACE reads, yielding one entry per CDR3 protein. The sample consists of some 450,000 distinct CDR3 sequences, around 18% of them appearing once. The CDR3 runs to 14 residues. Germline assignment: CDR1 LGHDT and CDR2 YNNKEL (reference sequence). With 3 bases removed from V and 4 bases from J, the gap between germline ends came to 13 bases. Whole-study findings and limits: Whereas later expanders leaned CD4+, clones contracting day 15 to 85 showed a balanced CD4/CD8 makeup. Clonal second-wave expansions that peaked on day 37 had unconfirmed SARS-CoV-2 specificity.

This clonotype has only a few counts. Its antigen remains unidentified. Sequenced: PBMCs or a T cell subset sorted from them (not recorded which). The chain carries TRBV3-1 and TRBJ2-7; D unresolved. This clonotype originated in an adult woman who had mild COVID-19 (a few samples of this study predate the infection). Cell type and time point are not known. In DNA, the CDR3 is TGTGCCAGCAGCCACCGCTTCGACTTGTACGAGCAGTACTTC. Amino acids: CASSHRFDLYEQYF.